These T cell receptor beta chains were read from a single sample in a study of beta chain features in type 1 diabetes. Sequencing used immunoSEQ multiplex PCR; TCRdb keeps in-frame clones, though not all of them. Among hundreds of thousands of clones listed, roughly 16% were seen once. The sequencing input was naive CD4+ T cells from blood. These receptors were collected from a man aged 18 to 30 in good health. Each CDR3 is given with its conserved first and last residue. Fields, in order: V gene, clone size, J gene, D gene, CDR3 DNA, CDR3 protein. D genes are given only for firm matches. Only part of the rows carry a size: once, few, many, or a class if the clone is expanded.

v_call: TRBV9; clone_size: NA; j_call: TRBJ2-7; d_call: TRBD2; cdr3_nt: TGTGCCAGCAGTTTCAGTCGCCTAGCGGGAGAGGTGCAGTACTTC; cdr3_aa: CASSFSRLAGEVQYF
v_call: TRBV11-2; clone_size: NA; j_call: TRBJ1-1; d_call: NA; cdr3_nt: TGTGCCAGCAGCTTACCACGGACAGCGAACACTGAAGCTTTCTTT; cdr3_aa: CASSLPRTANTEAFF
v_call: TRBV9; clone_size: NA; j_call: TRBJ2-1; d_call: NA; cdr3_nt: TGTGCCAGCAGCCCCGCAGGGTGGGGGGCCAATGAGCAGTTCTTC; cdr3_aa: CASSPAGWGANEQFF
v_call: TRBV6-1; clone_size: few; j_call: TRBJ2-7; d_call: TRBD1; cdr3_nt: TGTGCCAGCACGGGACAGGGACCCTACGAGCAGTACTTC; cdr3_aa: CASTGQGPYEQYF
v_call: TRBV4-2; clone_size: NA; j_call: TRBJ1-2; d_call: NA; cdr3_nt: TGTGCCAGCAGGTACCTGTGGGACTCCCGGGACTATGGCTACACCTTC; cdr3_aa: CASRYLWDSRDYGYTF
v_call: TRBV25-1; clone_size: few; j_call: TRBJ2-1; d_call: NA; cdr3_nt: TGTGCCAGCAGTGAATTGGGGGGCTCCTACAATGAGCAGTTCTTC; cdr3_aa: CASSELGGSYNEQFF
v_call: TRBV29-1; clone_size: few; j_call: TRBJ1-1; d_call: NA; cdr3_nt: TGCAGCGTTGAAGATGGAATTCCCACTGAAGCTTTCTTT; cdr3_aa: CSVEDGIPTEAFF
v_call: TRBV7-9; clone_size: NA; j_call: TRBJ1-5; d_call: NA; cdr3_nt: TGTGCCAGCAGCTTAGGCGGAACCCGCAATCAGCCCCAGCATTTT; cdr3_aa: CASSLGGTRNQPQHF
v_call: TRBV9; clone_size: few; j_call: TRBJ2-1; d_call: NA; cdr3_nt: TGTGCCAGCACGCGGGGACAACTACTACCTAACAATGAGCAGTTCTTC; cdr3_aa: CASTRGQLLPNNEQFF
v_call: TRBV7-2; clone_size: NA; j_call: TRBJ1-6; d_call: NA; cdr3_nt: TGTGCCAGCAGCCGGGACTCGGCTGCTTCACCCCTCCACTTT; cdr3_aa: CASSRDSAASPLHF
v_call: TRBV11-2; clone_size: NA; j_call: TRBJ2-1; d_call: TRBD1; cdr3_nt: TGTGCCAGCAGCTTAAACTACAGGGGGCTCAAGGACAATGAGCAGTTCTTC; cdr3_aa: CASSLNYRGLKDNEQFF
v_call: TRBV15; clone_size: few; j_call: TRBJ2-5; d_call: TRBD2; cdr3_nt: TGTGCCACCAGCGAGACTAGCGGGAGGGTTCAAGAGACCCAGTACTTC; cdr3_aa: CATSETSGRVQETQYF
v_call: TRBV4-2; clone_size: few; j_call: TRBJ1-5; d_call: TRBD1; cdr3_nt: TGTGCCAGCAGCACGGGACAGCCTAATCAGCCCCAGCATTTT; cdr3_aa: CASSTGQPNQPQHF
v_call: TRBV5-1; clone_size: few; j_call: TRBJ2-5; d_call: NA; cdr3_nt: TGCGCCAGCAGCGTCCCGGGACCGGAGACCCAGTACTTC; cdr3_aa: CASSVPGPETQYF
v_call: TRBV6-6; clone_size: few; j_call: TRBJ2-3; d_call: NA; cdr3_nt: TGTGCCAGCATCGTCCTAGATACGCAGTATTTT; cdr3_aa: CASIVLDTQYF